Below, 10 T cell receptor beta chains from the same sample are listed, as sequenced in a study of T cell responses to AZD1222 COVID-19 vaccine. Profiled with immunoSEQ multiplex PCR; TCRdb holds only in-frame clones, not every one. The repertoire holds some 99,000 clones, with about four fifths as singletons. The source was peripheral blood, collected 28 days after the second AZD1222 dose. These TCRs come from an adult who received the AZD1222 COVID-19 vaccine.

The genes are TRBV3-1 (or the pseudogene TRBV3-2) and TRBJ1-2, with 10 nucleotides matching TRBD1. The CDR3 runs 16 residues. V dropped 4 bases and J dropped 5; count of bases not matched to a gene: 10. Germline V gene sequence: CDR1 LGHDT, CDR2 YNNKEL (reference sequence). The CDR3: CASSLRDRGLVYGYTF. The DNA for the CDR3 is TGTGCCAGCAGCCTGAGGGACAGGGGATTGGTTTATGGCTACACCTTC.

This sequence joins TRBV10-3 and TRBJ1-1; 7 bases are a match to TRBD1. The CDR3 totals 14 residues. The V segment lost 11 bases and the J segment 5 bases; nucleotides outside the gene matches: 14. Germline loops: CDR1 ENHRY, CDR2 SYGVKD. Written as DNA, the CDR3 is TGTGCCTCTACACGAGGGGGCGTCTTAACTGAAGCTTTCTTT. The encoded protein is CASTRGGVLTEAFF.

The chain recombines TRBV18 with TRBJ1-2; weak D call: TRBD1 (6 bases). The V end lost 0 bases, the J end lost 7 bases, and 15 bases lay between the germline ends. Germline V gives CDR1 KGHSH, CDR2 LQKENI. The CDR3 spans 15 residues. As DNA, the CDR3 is TGTGCCAGCTCACCACCGACGGACAGCTTTTCTGGCTACACCTTC. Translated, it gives CASSPPTDSFSGYTF.

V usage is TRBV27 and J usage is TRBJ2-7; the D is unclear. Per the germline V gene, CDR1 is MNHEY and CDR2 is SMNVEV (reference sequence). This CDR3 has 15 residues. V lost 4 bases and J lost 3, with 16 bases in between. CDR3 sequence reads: CASSSLSPGGYEQYF. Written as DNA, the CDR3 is TGTGCCAGCAGTTCCTTGTCACCAGGTGGCTACGAGCAGTACTTC.

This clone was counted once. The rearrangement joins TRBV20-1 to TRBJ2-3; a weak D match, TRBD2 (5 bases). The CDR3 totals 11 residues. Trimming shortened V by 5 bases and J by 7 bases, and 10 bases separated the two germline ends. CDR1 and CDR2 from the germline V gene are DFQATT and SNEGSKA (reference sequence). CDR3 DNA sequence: TGCAGTGCTCCTGGGAGCAATACGCAGTATTTT. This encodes CSAPGSNTQYF.

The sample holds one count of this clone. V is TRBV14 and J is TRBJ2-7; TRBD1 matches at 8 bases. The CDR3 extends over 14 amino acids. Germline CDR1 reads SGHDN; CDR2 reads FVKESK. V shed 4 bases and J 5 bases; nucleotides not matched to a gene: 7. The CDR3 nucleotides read TGTGCCAGCAGCCTCTACCCACAGGGGGACGAGCAGTACTTC. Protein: CASSLYPQGDEQYF.

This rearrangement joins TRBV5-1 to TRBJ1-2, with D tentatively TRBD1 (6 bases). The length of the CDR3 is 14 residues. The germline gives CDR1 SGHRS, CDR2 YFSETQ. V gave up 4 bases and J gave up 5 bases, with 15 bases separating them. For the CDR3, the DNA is TGCGCCAGCAGCCCCCCAGGGGCCAGGTATGGCTACACCTTC. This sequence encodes CASSPPGARYGYTF.

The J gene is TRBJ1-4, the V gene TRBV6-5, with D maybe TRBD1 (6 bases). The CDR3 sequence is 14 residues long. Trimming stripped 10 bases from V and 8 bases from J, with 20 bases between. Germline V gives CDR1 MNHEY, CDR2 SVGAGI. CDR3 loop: CAISSTGSLEKLFF. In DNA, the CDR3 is TGTGCCATTTCCTCTACAGGGTCCCTCGAAAAACTGTTTTTT.

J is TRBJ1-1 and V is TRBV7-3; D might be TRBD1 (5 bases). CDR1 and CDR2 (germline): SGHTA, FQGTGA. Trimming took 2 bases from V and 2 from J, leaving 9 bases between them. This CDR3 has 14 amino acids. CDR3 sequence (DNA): TGTGCCAGCAGCTTACAGGGCGTAAACACTGAAGCTTTCTTT. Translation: CASSLQGVNTEAFF. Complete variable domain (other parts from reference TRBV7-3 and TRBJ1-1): GAGVSQTPSNKVTEKGKYVELRCDPISGHTALYWYRQSLGQGPEFLIYFQGTGAADDSGLPNDRFFAVRPEGSVSTLKIQRTERGDSAVYLCASSLQGVNTEAFFGQGTRLTVV.

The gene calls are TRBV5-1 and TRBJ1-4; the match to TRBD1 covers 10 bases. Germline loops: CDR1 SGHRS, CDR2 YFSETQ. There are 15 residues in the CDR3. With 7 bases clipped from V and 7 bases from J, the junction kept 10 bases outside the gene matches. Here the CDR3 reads CASSRQGAFGEKLFF. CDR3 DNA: TGCGCCAGCTCCCGACAGGGGGCATTTGGTGAAAAACTGTTTTTT.